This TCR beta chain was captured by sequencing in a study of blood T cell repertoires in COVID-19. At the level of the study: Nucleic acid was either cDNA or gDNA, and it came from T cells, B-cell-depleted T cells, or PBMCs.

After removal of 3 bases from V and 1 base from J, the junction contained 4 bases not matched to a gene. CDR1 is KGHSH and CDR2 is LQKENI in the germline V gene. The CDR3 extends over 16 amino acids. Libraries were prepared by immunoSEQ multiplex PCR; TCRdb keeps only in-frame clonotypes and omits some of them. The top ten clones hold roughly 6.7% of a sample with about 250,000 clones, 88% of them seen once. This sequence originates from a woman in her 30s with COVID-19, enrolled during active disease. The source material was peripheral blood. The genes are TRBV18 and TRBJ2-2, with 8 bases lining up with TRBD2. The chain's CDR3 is CASSPSGGQNTGELFF. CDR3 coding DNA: TGTGCCAGCTCACCTTCGGGAGGGCAGAACACCGGGGAGCTGTTTTTT.